The clone carrying this T cell receptor beta chain was counted many times. The sample comes from a study of human T cells and chemical hapten exposure. Turning to the study itself: Yields of TCR per sample differed, chiefly owing to small differences in pooled library volume.

The V end lost 6 bases, the J end lost 4 bases, and 19 bases lay between the germline ends. CDR3 length: 17 amino acids. Germline CDR1 reads MNHEY; CDR2 reads SVGEGT. TCRdb recomputed calls from the RACE reads with MiXCR, one row per CDR3 protein. The sample lists around 110,000 distinct CDR3 sequences, over 10% occurring once. Time point noted: patch test 1, 2 weeks after DPC sensitization. Treatment given: therapeutic diphenylcyclopropenone sensitization with weekly scalp DPC. The clonotype originates from a woman aged 45-65 years with alopecia areata. Some clones in this sample may be carry-over from other donors' samples. The chain links TRBV6-2 or TRBV6-3 to TRBJ1-6; D is possibly TRBD1 (5 bases). The sample was whole blood, taken in connection with sensitization to the hapten diphenylcyclopropenone (DPC). This CDR3 is CASSRQGTASYNSPLHF. The CDR3 bases are TGTGCCAGCAGCCGACAAGGGACGGCGTCGTATAATTCACCCCTCCACTTT.